The text below deals with one T cell receptor (beta chain). The V gene end was trimmed by 0 bases and the J gene end by 0 bases; junction bases not matched to a gene: 0. The CDR3 is 15 residues long. CDR1 and CDR2 from the germline V gene are SQVTM and ANQGSEA. The entry originates in a study of blood T cell repertoires in COVID-19. About the study: Donors in the United States, Italy and Spain gave samples during acute or convalescent COVID-19.

As originally analysed: The assay estimated nucleated cells by amplifying reference gene primers. Profiling relied on immunoSEQ multiplex PCR, and the TCRdb table lists in-frame clones only, not all of them. Clonal size and the V and J genes are those of that table, whereas D and trimming came from the DNA. The sample lists about 140,000 clones, around 90% occurring once. This chain connects TRBV29-1 to TRBJ1-4; 8 bases align to TRBD1. Sequenced: peripheral blood. The clonotype was recovered from a woman aged 55-69 years with acute or convalescent COVID-19. CDR3 loop: CSVEEGQATNEKLFF. CDR3 coding DNA: TGCAGCGTTGAAGAGGGACAGGCAACTAATGAAAAACTGTTTTTT.